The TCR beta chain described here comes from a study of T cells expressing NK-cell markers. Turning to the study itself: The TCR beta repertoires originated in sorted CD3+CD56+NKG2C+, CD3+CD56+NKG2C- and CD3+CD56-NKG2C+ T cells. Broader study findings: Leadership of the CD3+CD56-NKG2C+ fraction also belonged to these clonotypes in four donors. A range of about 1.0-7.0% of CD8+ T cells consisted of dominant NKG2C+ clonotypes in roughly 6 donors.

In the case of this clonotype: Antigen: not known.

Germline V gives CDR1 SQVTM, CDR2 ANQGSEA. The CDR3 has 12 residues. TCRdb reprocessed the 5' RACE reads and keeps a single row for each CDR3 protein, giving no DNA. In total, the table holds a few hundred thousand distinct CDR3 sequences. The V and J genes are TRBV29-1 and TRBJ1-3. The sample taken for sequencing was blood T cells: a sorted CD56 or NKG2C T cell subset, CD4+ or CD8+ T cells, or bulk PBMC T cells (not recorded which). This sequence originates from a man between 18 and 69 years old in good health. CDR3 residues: CSVVVGGNTIYF.